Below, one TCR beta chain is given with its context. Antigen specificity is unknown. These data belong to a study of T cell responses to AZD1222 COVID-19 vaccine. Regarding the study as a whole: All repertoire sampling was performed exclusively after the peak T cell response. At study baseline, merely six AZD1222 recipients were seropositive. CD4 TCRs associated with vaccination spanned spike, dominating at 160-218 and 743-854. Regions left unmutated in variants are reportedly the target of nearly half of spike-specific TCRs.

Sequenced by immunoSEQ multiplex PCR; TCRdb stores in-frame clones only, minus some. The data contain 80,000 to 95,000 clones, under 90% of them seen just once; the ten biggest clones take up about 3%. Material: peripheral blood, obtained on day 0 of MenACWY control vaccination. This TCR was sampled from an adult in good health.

CDR3 loop: CASSPGTLKTQYF. The CDR3, as DNA: TGTGCCAGCAGCCCAGGGACCCTTAAGACCCAGTACTTC. This sequence joins TRBV7-8 and TRBJ2-5; D may correspond to TRBD1 or TRBD2 (5 bases each). Germline V gives CDR1 SGHVS, CDR2 FQNEAQ. There are 13 residues in the CDR3. Deletions cut 5 bases from V and 6 bases from J, with 13 bases between.